What follows is one T cell receptor (beta chain) and its context. Random hexamers were used to reverse transcribe the RNA input (about 0.5 to 1 ug). Coverage of TCR beta CDR3 amplification by immunoSEQ multiplex PCR extended to 54 Vbeta and 13 Jbeta. MiXCR, applied by TCRdb to the immunoSEQ multiplex PCR reads, yields one record per CDR3 protein. The sample lists about 130,000 distinct CDR3 sequences, 90% to 95% occurring once. Trimming left V 2 bases short and J 2 bases short, with 10 bases between. CDR3 length: 14 residues. CDR1 LGHDT and CDR2 YNNKEL come from the germline V gene (reference sequence). The data derive from a study of CD8 T cells in Susac syndrome. The healthy controls were matched to patients by age and sex.

The chain is built from TRBV3-1 and TRBJ2-7; D is unclear. This sequence was found in a human donor in good health. The sequenced sample consisted of CD4+ T cells from PBMCs. The CDR3 protein is CASSQLGRAYEQYF. CDR3 DNA: TGTGCCAGCAGCCAACTGGGTAGGGCCTACGAGCAGTACTTC.